These 10 T cell receptor beta chains came from one sample sequenced in a study of T cell changes during pregnancy in multiple sclerosis. The protocol was immunoSEQ multiplex PCR, while the TCRdb copy is restricted to in-frame clones and leaves out a portion. The data hold 70,000 to 75,000 clones, with about 85% observed a single time. The sequences come from peripheral blood, collected before pregnancy. These receptors were collected from a female donor with multiple sclerosis, enrolled in a pregnancy study.

The V and J genes are TRBV5-1 and TRBJ2-6, with D perhaps TRBD2 (5 bases). Between the trimmed V and J ends, which lost 7 bases and 0 bases, there was a span of 17 bases. The CDR3 covers 17 residues. Per the germline V gene, CDR1 is SGHRS and CDR2 is YFSETQ. Here the CDR3 reads CASGRDQSLSGANVLTF. In DNA, the CDR3 is TGCGCCAGCGGCCGGGATCAATCCCTCTCTGGGGCCAACGTCCTGACTTTC.

CDR3 sequence (DNA): TGTGCCAGCAGCAGGAAGGGGGCCTACAATGAGCAGTTCTTC. Translated, it gives CASSRKGAYNEQFF. The chain employs TRBV2 and TRBJ2-1; TRBD1 is a possible D gene (6 bases). V shed 6 bases and J shed 2 bases, with 11 bases lying between them. In germline, CDR1 is SNHLY, CDR2 FYNNEI. This CDR3 region has 14 residues.

The gene calls are TRBV9 and TRBJ2-2; 9 nucleotides match TRBD2. CDR1 is SGDLS and CDR2 is YYNGEE in the germline V gene. CDR3 length: 17 amino acids. The V segment lost 4 bases and the J segment 1 base; nucleotides outside the gene matches: 8. The CDR3 DNA sequence: TGTGCCAGCAGCCTCCGAGCGGGGGGATTGAACACCGGGGAGCTGTTTTTT. Its translation is CASSLRAGGLNTGELFF.

The rearrangement joins TRBV7-3 to TRBJ1-6, with D perhaps TRBD1 (5 bases). The V gene's germline CDR1 is SGHTA and CDR2 FQGTGA. The CDR3 is made up of 15 amino acids. Trimming took 5 bases from V and 7 from J, leaving 15 bases between them. The CDR3 DNA reads as TGTGCCAGCAGCCGGAATGGGCAGGGAAATTCACCCCTCCACTTT. The encoded protein is CASSRNGQGNSPLHF. The whole variable domain, remainder taken from reference TRBV7-3 and TRBJ1-6, is GAGVSQTPSNKVTEKGKYVELRCDPISGHTALYWYRQSLGQGPEFLIYFQGTGAADDSGLPNDRFFAVRPEGSVSTLKIQRTERGDSAVYLCASSRNGQGNSPLHFGNGTRLTVT.

Comments on this clone: Other DNA sequences within the sample encode an identical CDR3. The J gene is TRBJ2-7, the V gene TRBV29-1, with 8 bases lining up with TRBD2. Germline CDR1 SQVTM, CDR2 ANQGSEA. The CDR3 totals 14 residues. V shed 3 bases, J shed 5 bases, and the junction held 9 bases outside the gene matches. CDR3 region: CSVDPTGGIHEQYF. The CDR3 DNA is TGCAGCGTTGATCCGACGGGGGGGATCCACGAGCAGTACTTC.

Here the CDR3 DNA reads TGTGCCAGCAGTTACTCCACAGGGGCTCATACCGGGACCCAGTACTTC. It encodes CASSYSTGAHTGTQYF. The J gene is TRBJ2-5, the V gene TRBV6-5; TRBD1 agrees at 7 bases. The CDR3 has 16 residues. The V and J ends lost 0 bases and 7 bases, in that order; junction bases with no gene match: 11. The V gene's germline CDR1 is MNHEY and CDR2 SVGAGI.

The chain combines TRBV2 with TRBJ1-5; 8 positions match TRBD1. Per germline, CDR1 SNHLY and CDR2 FYNNEI. Trimming cost V 8 bases and J 3 bases; bases outside gene matches: 9. The CDR3 loop spans 15 amino acids. The CDR3 sequence: CASGRDRLINQPQHF. The CDR3 region has the DNA TGTGCCAGCGGCCGGGACAGGTTGATCAATCAGCCCCAGCATTTT.

This chain uses TRBV18 with TRBJ1-2; weak D call: TRBD1 (5 bases). CDR3 length equals 13 residues. Germline V gene lookup returns CDR1 KGHSH and CDR2 LQKENI. Trimming removed 10 bases at V and 13 bases at J, with 25 bases between. The CDR3 sequence is CATKSGTADVGTF. The CDR3 DNA is TGTGCCACCAAGTCCGGGACTGCGGATGTTGGCACCTTC.

V usage is TRBV5-1 and J usage is TRBJ2-2; TRBD2 matches at 10 bases. CDR1 and CDR2 (germline): SGHRS, YFSETQ. CDR3 length equals 16 residues. J lost 1 base, V lost 3 bases, and 3 bases had no gene match. CDR3 DNA: TGCGCCAGCAGCTCAATAGCGGGAGGGAACACCGGGGAGCTGTTTTTT. Its protein product is CASSSIAGGNTGELFF.

V and J are TRBV10-1 and TRBJ2-7; no clear D. V lost 2 bases to trimming and J lost 1 base, with 9 bases between them. The length of the CDR3 is 14 residues. Germline CDR1 reads WNHNN; CDR2 reads SYGVQD (reference sequence). The CDR3 protein is CASSEQTESYEQYF. In DNA form, the CDR3 reads TGCGCCAGCAGTGAGCAAACCGAGTCCTACGAGCAGTACTTC.